This T cell receptor (beta chain) appears in the sequencing data of a study of blood T cell repertoires in COVID-19. Germline CDR1 SGHKS, CDR2 YYEKEE (reference sequence). Trimming cost V 2 bases and J 4 bases; bases outside gene matches: 11. This CDR3 has 16 residues. Produced via immunoSEQ multiplex PCR; TCRdb's table is partial and in-frame only. The table has around 200,000 clones, around four fifths seen once. The chain carries TRBV5-5 and TRBJ1-2; 7 nucleotides line up with TRBD1. The source is a man aged 50 to 59 with active or convalescent COVID-19. What was sequenced was peripheral blood. CDR3 protein: CASSFRDSRISYGYTF. As DNA, the CDR3 is TGTGCCAGCAGCTTCCGGGACAGCCGAATAAGCTATGGCTACACCTTC.